This entry features one T cell receptor (beta chain) sequence. CDR3 length: 16 residues. J lost 0 bases, V lost 3 bases, and 3 bases had no gene match. CDR1 KGHSH and CDR2 LQKENI come from the germline V gene. These data are taken from a study of beta chain features in type 1 diabetes. Reverse transcribing all isolated RNA meant expressed TCRB transcripts were sequenced. TCRdb's copy holds only in-frame clones and misses some; the assay was immunoSEQ multiplex PCR. The sample has 310,000 or so clones; more than 9.5% are singletons. This chain connects TRBV18 to TRBJ2-1, with 9 bases matching TRBD2. The sequenced sample consisted of naive CD4+ T cells from blood. The sequence came from a woman in her thirties in good health. CDR3 residues: CASSPRSGSSYNEQFF. In nucleotides, the CDR3 is TGTGCCAGCTCACCTCGTAGCGGGAGCTCCTACAATGAGCAGTTCTTC.